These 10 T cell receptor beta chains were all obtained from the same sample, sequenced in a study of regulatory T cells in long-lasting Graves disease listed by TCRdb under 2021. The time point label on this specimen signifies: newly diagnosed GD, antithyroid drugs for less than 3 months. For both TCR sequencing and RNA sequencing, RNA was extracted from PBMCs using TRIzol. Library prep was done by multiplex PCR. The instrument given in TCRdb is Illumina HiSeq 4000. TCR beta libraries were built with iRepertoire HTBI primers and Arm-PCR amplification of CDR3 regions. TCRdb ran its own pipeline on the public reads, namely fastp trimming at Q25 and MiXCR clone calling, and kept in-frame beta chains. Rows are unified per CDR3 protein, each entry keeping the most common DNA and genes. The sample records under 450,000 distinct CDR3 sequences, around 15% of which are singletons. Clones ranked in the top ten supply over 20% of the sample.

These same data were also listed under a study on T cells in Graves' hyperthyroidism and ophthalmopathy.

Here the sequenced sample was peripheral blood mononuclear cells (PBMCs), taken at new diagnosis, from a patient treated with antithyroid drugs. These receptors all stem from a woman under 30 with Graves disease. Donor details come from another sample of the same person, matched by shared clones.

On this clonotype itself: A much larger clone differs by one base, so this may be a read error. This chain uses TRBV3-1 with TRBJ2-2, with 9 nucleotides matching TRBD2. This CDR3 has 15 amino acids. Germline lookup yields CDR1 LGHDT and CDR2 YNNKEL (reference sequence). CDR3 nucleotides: TGTGCCAGCAGCCGGCGGGGGGGCATGACCGGGGAGCGGTTTTTT. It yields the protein CASSRRGGMTGERFF. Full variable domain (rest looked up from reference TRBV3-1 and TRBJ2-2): DTAVSQTPKYLVTQMGNDKSIKCEQNLGHDTMYWYKQDSKKFLKIMFSYNNKELIINETVPNRFSPKSPDKAHLNLHINSLELGDSAVYFCASSRRGGMTGERFFGEGSRLTVL.

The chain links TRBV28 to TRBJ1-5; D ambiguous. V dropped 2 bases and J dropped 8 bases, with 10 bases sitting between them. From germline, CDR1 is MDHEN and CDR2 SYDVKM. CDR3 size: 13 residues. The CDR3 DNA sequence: TGTGCCAGCAGTTTAAGGGTTCTAAAGCCCCAGCATTTT. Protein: CASSLRVLKPQHF.

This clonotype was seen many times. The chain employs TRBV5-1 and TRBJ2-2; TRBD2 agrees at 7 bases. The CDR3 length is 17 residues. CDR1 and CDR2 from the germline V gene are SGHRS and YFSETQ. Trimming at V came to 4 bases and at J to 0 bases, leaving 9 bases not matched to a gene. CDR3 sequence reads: CASSRGVRAPNTGELFF. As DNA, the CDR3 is TGCGCCAGCAGCCGGGGGGTCCGAGCGCCGAACACCGGGGAGCTGTTTTTT.

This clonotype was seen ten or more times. The CDR3 loop reads CAWSVDWVAPKTQYF. The CDR3 DNA reads as TGTGCCTGGAGTGTAGACTGGGTGGCTCCTAAGACGCAGTATTTT. The rearrangement uses TRBV30 and TRBJ2-3; D remains unclear. The CDR3 is made up of 15 amino acids. V lost 0 bases, J lost 9 bases, and 19 bases lay in between. The V gene's germline CDR1 is GTSNPN and CDR2 SVGIG (reference sequence). The full variable domain, completed using reference TRBV30 and TRBJ2-3, is SQTIHQWPATLVQPVGSPLSLECTVEGTSNPNLYWYRQAAGRGLQLLFYSVGIGQISSEVPQNLSASRPQDRQFILSSKKLLLSDSGFYLCAWSVDWVAPKTQYFGPGTRLTVL.

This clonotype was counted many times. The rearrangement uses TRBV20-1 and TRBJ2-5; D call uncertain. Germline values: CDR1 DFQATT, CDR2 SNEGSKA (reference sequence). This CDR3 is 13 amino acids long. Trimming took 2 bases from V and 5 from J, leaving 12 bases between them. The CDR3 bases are TGCAGTGCTAGATTAGGCTGGCTGGAGACCCAGTACTTC. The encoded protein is CSARLGWLETQYF.

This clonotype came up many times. CDR3 bases: TGTGCCAGCAGTTTAGGTCGCGGGGCAGGGTTTCAGCCCCAGCATTTT. It is translated as CASSLGRGAGFQPQHF. The chain links TRBV12-3 or TRBV12-4 to TRBJ1-5; maybe TRBD1 (5 bases). The CDR3 spans 16 residues. Trimming stripped 1 base from V and 6 bases from J, with 16 bases between.

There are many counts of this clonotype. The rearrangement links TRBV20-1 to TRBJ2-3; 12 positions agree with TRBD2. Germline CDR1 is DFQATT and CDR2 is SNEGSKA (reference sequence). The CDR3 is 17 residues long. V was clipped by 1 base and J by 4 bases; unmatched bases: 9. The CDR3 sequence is CSARVGPSGGGADTQYF. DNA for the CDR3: TGCAGTGCTAGAGTCGGTCCTAGCGGGGGGGGCGCAGATACGCAGTATTTT.

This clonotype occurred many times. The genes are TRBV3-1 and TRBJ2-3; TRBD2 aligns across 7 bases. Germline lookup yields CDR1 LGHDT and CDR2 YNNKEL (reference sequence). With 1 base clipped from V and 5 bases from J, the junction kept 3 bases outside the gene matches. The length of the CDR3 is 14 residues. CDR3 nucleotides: TGTGCCAGCAGCCAAGCGGGAGGTATAGATACGCAGTATTTT. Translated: CASSQAGGIDTQYF.

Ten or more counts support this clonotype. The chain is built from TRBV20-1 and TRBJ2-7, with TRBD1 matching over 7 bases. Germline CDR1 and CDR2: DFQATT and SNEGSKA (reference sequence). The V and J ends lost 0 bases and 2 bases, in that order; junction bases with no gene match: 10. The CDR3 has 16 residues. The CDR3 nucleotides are TGCAGTGCTAGAGATGACGAGGGACAGACAACCTACGAGCAGTACTTC. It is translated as CSARDDEGQTTYEQYF.

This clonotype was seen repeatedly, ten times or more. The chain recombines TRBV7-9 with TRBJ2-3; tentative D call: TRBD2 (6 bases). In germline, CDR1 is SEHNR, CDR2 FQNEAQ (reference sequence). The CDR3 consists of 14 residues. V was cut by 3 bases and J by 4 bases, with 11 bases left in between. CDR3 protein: CASSLEGPPDTQYF. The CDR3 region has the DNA TGTGCCAGCAGCTTGGAGGGACCGCCAGATACGCAGTATTTT. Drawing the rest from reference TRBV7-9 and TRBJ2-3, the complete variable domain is DTGVSQNPRHKITKRGQNVTFRCDPISEHNRLYWYRQTLGQGPEFLTYFQNEAQLEKSRLLSDRFSAERPKGSFSTLEIQRTEQGDSAMYLCASSLEGPPDTQYFGPGTRLTVL.